The source of this T cell receptor beta chain is a study of blood T cells in healthy people across ages. This clonotype was detected only once. For the second PCR, which ran for about 6 to 11 cycles, a sample-barcoded 5' primer and a J-beta primer mix were used. From the 5' RACE reads, TCRdb called clonotypes with MiXCR, one entry per CDR3 protein. The sample lists 700,000 to 1,000,000 distinct CDR3 sequences, roughly 44% occurring once. Trimming removed 1 base from V and 7 bases from J; junction bases left unmatched: 5. CDR1 is MGHRA, CDR2 YSYEKL, per germline. The CDR3 is 14 amino acids. This TCR came from a man between 60 and 75 years old in good health. This rearrangement joins TRBV4-1 to TRBJ1-2; 8 bases match TRBD1. Material: blood. CDR3 nucleotides: TGCGCCAGCAGCCAAGTACAGGGGGAGGGTGGCTACACCTTC. It yields the protein CASSQVQGEGGYTF.